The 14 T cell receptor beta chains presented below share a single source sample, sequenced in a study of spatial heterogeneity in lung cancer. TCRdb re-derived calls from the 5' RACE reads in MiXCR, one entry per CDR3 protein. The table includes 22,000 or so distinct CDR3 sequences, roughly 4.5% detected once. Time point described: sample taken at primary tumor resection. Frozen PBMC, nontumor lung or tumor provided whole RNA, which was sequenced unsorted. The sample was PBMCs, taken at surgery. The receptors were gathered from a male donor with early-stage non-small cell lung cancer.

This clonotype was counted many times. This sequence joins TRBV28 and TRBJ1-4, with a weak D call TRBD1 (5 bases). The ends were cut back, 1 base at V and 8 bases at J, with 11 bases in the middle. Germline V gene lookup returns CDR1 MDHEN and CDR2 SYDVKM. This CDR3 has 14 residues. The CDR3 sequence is CASSLSGGAEKLFF. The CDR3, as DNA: TGTGCCAGCAGTTTATCCGGGGGAGCGGAAAAACTGTTTTTT.

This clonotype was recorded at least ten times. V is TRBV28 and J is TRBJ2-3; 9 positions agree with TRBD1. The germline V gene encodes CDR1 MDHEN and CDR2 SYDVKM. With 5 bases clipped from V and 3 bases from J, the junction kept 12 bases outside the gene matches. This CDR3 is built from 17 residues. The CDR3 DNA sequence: TGTGCCAGCAGTCCCCACGATGGACAGGGGAAGACAGATACGCAGTATTTT. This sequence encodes CASSPHDGQGKTDTQYF.

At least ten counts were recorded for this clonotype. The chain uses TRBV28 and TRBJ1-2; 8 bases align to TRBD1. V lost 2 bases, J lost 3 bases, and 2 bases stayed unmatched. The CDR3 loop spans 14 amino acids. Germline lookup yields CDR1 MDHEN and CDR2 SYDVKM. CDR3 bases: TGTGCCAGCAGTTTAGGACAGGGTGACTATGGCTACACCTTC. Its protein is CASSLGQGDYGYTF.

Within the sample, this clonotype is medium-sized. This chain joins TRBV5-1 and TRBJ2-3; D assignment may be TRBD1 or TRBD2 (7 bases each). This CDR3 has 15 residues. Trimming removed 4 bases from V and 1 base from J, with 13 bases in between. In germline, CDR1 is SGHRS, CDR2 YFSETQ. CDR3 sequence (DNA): TGCGCCAGCAGCCTCAGGGGGGGCGGCACAGATACGCAGTATTTT. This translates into CASSLRGGGTDTQYF.

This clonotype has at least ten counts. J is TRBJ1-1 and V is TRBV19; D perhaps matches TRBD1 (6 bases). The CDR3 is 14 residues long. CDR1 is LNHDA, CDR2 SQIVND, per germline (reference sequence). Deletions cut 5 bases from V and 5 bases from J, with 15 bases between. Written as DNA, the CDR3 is TGTGCCAGTAGTGCCCCCGGGGGGCGTACTGAAGCTTTCTTT. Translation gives CASSAPGGRTEAFF.

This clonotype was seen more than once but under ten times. The CDR3 here is CASSPRLARTGELFF. CDR3 nucleotides: TGTGCCAGCTCACCAAGGCTAGCGAGGACCGGGGAGCTGTTTTTT. The chain uses TRBV18 and TRBJ2-2; TRBD2 might be the D (6 bases). Deletions cut 2 bases from V and 5 bases from J, with 12 bases between. Germline V gene sequence: CDR1 KGHSH, CDR2 LQKENI. The length of the CDR3 is 15 residues.

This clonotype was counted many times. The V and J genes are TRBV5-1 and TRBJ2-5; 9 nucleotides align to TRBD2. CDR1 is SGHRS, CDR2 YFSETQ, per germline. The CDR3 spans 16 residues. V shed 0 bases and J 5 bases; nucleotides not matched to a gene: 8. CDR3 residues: CASSLAWAGGAETQYF. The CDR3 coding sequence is TGCGCCAGCAGCTTGGCCTGGGCGGGGGGGGCCGAGACCCAGTACTTC.

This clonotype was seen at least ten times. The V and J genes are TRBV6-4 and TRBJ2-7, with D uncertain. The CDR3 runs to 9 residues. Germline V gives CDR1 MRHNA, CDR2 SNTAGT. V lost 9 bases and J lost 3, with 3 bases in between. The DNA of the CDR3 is TGTGCCAGAGGCTACGAGCAGTACTTC. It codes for CARGYEQYF.

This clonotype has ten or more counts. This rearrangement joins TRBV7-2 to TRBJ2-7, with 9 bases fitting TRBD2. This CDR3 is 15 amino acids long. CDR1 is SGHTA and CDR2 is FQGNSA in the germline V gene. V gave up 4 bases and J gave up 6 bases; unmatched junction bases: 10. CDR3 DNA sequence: TGTGCCAGCAGCTCCATTAGCGGGAGTGGGGTCGAGCAGTACTTC. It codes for CASSSISGSGVEQYF.

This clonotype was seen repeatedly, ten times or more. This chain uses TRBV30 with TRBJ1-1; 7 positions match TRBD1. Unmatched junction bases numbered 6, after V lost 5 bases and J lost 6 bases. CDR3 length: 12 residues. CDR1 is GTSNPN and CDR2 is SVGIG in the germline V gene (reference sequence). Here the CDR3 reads CAWSRQGPEAFF. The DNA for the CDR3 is TGTGCCTGGTCCCGACAGGGCCCTGAAGCTTTCTTT.

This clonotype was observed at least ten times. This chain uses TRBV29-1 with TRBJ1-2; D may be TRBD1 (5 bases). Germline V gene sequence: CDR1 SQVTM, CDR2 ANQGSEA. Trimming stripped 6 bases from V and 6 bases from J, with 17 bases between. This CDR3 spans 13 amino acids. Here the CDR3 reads CSVAGTTKHGYTF. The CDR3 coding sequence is TGCAGCGTGGCCGGGACGACTAAACATGGCTACACCTTC.

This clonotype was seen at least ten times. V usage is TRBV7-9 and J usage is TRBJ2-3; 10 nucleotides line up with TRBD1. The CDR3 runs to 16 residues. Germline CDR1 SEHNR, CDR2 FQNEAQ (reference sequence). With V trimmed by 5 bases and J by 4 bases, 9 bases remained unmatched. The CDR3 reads CASSIGTGAFPDTQYF. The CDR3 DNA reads TGTGCCAGCAGCATCGGGACAGGGGCGTTCCCAGATACGCAGTATTTT.

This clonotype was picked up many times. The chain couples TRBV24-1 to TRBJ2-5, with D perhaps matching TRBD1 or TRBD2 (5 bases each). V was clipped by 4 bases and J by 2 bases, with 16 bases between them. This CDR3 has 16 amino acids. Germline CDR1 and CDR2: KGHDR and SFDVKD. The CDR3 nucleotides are TGTGCCACCAGTGAACCAGGGACGGCCTTACAAGAGACCCAGTACTTC. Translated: CATSEPGTALQETQYF.

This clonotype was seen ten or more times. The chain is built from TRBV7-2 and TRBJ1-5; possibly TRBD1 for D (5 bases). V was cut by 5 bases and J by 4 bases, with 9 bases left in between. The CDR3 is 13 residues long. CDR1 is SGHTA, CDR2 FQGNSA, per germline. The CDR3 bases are TGTGCCAGCAGCCGACAGTCTAATCAGCCCCAGCATTTT. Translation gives CASSRQSNQPQHF.